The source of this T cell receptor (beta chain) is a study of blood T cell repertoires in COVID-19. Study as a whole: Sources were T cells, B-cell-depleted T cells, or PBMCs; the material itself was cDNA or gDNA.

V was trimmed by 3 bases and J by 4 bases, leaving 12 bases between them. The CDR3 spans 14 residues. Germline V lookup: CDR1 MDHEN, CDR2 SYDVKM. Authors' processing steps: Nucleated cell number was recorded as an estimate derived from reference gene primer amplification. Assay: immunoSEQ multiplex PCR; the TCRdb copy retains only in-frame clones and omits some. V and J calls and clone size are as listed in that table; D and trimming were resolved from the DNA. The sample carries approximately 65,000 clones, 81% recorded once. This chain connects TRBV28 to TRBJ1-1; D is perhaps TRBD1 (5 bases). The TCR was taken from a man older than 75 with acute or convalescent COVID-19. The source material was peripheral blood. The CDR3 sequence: CASSFFGRGTEAFF. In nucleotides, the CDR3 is TGTGCCAGCAGTTTCTTCGGGAGGGGCACTGAAGCTTTCTTT. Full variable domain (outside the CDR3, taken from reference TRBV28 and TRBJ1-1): DVKVTQSSRYLVKRTGEKVFLECVQDMDHENMFWYRQDPGLGLRLIYFSYDVKMKEKGDIPEGYSVSREKKERFSLILESASTNQTSMYLCASSFFGRGTEAFFGQGTRLTVV.